The 22 T cell receptor beta chains in this list originate from one sample, sequenced in a study of T cell responses to AZD1222 COVID-19 vaccine. Measured with immunoSEQ multiplex PCR; TCRdb has only the in-frame clones, and not every one. The sample includes more than 150,000 clones, 85% to 95% of them seen just once. Sequencing used peripheral blood, obtained on day 0 of AZD1222 vaccination. These receptors came from an adult in good health.

The chain recombines TRBV7-2 with TRBJ1-2; perhaps TRBD1 as D (5 bases). Germline-derived CDR1 and CDR2 are SGHTA and FQGNSA. V was clipped by 5 bases and J by 4 bases, with 17 bases between them. The CDR3 runs 15 residues. CDR3 in amino acids: CASSPGRQRRYGYTF. In nucleotides, the CDR3 is TGTGCCAGCAGCCCAGGGCGACAGCGACGCTATGGCTACACCTTC.

The rearrangement joins TRBV2 to TRBJ1-1, with TRBD1 matching over 7 bases. V trimming: 11 bases; J trimming: 0 bases; junction bases outside the gene matches: 6. The CDR3 loop spans 13 amino acids. CDR1 is SNHLY and CDR2 is FYNNEI in the germline V gene. The CDR3 DNA follows: TGTGCCGACGGGACAGCCATGAACACTGAAGCTTTCTTT. Translation: CADGTAMNTEAFF.

This clone was found a few times. The CDR3 sequence: CASSRQLTESHDSPLHF. In nucleotides, the CDR3 is TGTGCCAGCAGCCGTCAACTGACGGAAAGCCACGATTCACCCCTCCACTTT. This chain uses TRBV11-2 with TRBJ1-6; D ambiguous. The CDR3 runs to 17 residues. Trimming removed 5 bases at V and 8 bases at J, with 22 bases between. CDR1 and CDR2 from the germline V gene are SGHAT and FQNNGV.

The chain joins TRBV6-1 to TRBJ1-2; D is undetermined. Trimming removed 2 bases from V and 5 bases from J, with 6 bases in between. The CDR3 sequence is 12 residues long. CDR1 and CDR2 from the germline V gene are MNHNS and SASEGT. As DNA, the CDR3 is TGTGCCAGCAGTGAAATCGGATATGGCTACACCTTC. Translating it yields CASSEIGYGYTF.

The rearrangement uses TRBV30 and TRBJ2-1; 9 bases match TRBD2. Germline CDR1 and CDR2: GTSNPN and SVGIG (reference sequence). This CDR3 is 11 amino acids long. CDR3 sequence reads: CAGGLAWEQFF. In nucleotides, the CDR3 is TGTGCTGGGGGACTAGCATGGGAGCAGTTCTTC.

The chain employs TRBV19 and TRBJ2-3; weak D call: TRBD1 (5 bases). The CDR3 contains 14 residues. V gave up 1 base and J gave up 5 bases, with 10 bases separating them. The V gene's germline CDR1 is LNHDA and CDR2 SQIVND (reference sequence). The CDR3 loop is CASSIGAGIDTQYF. CDR3 nucleotides: TGTGCCAGTAGTATAGGGGCAGGGATAGATACGCAGTATTTT.

The rearrangement joins TRBV19 to TRBJ2-1, with a weak D call TRBD2 (5 bases). Trimming removed 3 bases at V and 0 bases at J, with 12 bases between. The CDR3 extends over 16 amino acids. Germline V gene lookup returns CDR1 LNHDA and CDR2 SQIVND (reference sequence). CDR3 coding DNA: TGTGCCAGTAGTATTATGTCGGGAAGCTCCTACAATGAGCAGTTCTTC. It codes for CASSIMSGSSYNEQFF.

The V and J genes are TRBV10-2 and TRBJ2-3; TRBD1 might be the D (6 bases). CDR3 length equals 14 residues. With 8 bases removed from V and 2 bases from J, the gap between germline ends came to 14 bases. Germline-derived CDR1 and CDR2 are WSHSY and SAAADI. CDR3 in DNA: TGCGCCAGCTTGAGGGGACAACTCACAGATACGCAGTATTTT. It is translated as CASLRGQLTDTQYF.

The chain has TRBV15 and TRBJ2-6; the D gene is possibly TRBD2 (5 bases). With 0 bases removed from V and 3 bases from J, the gap between germline ends came to 21 bases. The CDR3 extends over 20 amino acids. Germline CDR1 and CDR2: LNHNV and YYDKDF (reference sequence). The DNA of the CDR3 is TGTGCCACCAGCAGAGATCGGACGGCGGGTCTAACGTATGGGGCCAACGTCCTGACTTTC. Translation gives CATSRDRTAGLTYGANVLTF. Using reference TRBV15 and TRBJ2-6 for the parts outside the CDR3, the full variable domain is DAMVIQNPRYQVTQFGKPVTLSCSQTLNHNVMYWYQQKSSQAPKLLFHYYDKDFNNEADTPDNFQSRRPNTSFCFLDIRSPGLGDTAMYLCATSRDRTAGLTYGANVLTFGAGSRLTVL.

The J gene is TRBJ2-3, the V gene TRBV14; D gene uncertain. The CDR3 contains 13 residues. Trimming took off 0 bases at V and 11 bases at J, with 12 bases between the two ends. Per the germline V gene, CDR1 is SGHDN and CDR2 is FVKESK. The CDR3: CASSQDGVSKQYF. As DNA, the CDR3 is TGTGCCAGCAGCCAAGATGGAGTAAGTAAGCAGTATTTT.

This chain uses TRBV19 with TRBJ1-1, with D tentatively TRBD1 (6 bases). The CDR3 is 13 amino acids. Per germline, CDR1 LNHDA and CDR2 SQIVND (reference sequence). V dropped 9 bases and J dropped 2 bases, with 13 bases sitting between them. CDR3 protein: CASQTGYNTEAFF. CDR3 DNA sequence: TGTGCCAGCCAGACAGGTTATAACACTGAAGCTTTCTTT.

The chain employs TRBV6-5 and TRBJ2-7, with TRBD1 identical over 8 bases. The CDR3 totals 13 residues. V lost 6 bases and J lost 3; bases outside the gene matches: 4. Germline CDR1 MNHEY, CDR2 SVGAGI. CDR3 bases: TGTGCCAGCAGCGGACAGGGACACTACGAGCAGTACTTC. It codes for CASSGQGHYEQYF.

The chain joins TRBV5-5 to TRBJ1-2; D is ambiguous. V was cut by 0 bases and J by 8 bases, with 14 bases left in between. Per the germline V gene, CDR1 is SGHKS and CDR2 is YYEKEE (reference sequence). CDR3 length equals 14 residues. CDR3: CASSLGQLVGGYTF. CDR3 DNA sequence: TGTGCCAGCAGCTTGGGGCAGCTGGTAGGAGGCTACACCTTC.

V usage is TRBV6-5 and J usage is TRBJ1-2; tentative D call: TRBD1 (6 bases). This CDR3 spans 13 amino acids. V was trimmed by 9 bases and J by 2 bases, leaving 13 bases between them. Looked up from germline, CDR1 is MNHEY and CDR2 is SVGAGI. The DNA of the CDR3 is TGTGCCAGTCGAGGGGGTTCCAACTATGGCTACACCTTC. This codes for CASRGGSNYGYTF.

The V gene is TRBV4-1, the J gene TRBJ2-7; D may be TRBD1 or TRBD2 (7 bases each). V lost 3 bases and J lost 3, with 24 bases in between. This CDR3 has 18 residues. Germline CDR1 is MGHRA and CDR2 is YSYEKL. For the CDR3, the DNA is TGCGCCAGCAGCCAGTCACATACCCCAGGGGGGGGCGTCTACGAGCAGTACTTC. It specifies CASSQSHTPGGGVYEQYF.

The chain is built from TRBV11-2 and TRBJ1-2; perhaps TRBD1 as D (5 bases). Germline CDR1 and CDR2: SGHAT and FQNNGV. V dropped 1 base and J dropped 8 bases, with 11 bases sitting between them. The CDR3 is 13 residues long. The CDR3 sequence: CASSLVSGTGYTF. The CDR3, as DNA: TGTGCCAGCAGCTTAGTGTCGGGGACGGGCTACACCTTC. The whole variable domain, remainder taken from reference TRBV11-2 and TRBJ1-2, is EAGVAQSPRYKIIEKRQSVAFWCNPISGHATLYWYQQILGQGPKLLIQFQNNGVVDDSQLPKDRFSAERLKGVDSTLKIQPAKLEDSAVYLCASSLVSGTGYTFGSGTRLTVV.

The V and J genes are TRBV30 and TRBJ2-1; D ambiguous. Per the germline V gene, CDR1 is GTSNPN and CDR2 is SVGIG (reference sequence). V lost 1 base and J lost 6, with 4 bases in between. CDR3 length equals 11 residues. Here the CDR3 reads CAWSGGNEQFF. The CDR3 DNA reads as TGTGCCTGGAGTGGTGGCAATGAGCAGTTCTTC.

The J gene is TRBJ1-3, the V gene TRBV19; a weak D match, TRBD1 (5 bases). The germline V gene has CDR1 LNHDA and CDR2 SQIVND (reference sequence). Trimming took off 0 bases at V and 0 bases at J, with 12 bases between the two ends. The CDR3 loop spans 17 amino acids. The DNA of the CDR3 is TGTGCCAGTAGTATAGATCCGGGACTGAACTCTGGAAACACCATATATTTT. This codes for CASSIDPGLNSGNTIYF.

The chain recombines TRBV9 with TRBJ1-1; no clear D. Germline V lookup: CDR1 SGDLS, CDR2 YYNGEE. V lost 3 bases to trimming and J lost 3 bases, with 6 bases between them. This CDR3 region has 12 residues. CDR3: CASSGRDTEAFF. The DNA for the CDR3 is TGTGCCAGCAGCGGAAGGGACACTGAAGCTTTCTTT.

This chain links TRBV5-8 with TRBJ1-1, with no clear D. Germline V lookup: CDR1 SGHTS, CDR2 YDEGEE. The CDR3 sequence is 11 residues long. V shed 2 bases and J shed 3 bases, with 2 bases lying between them. For the CDR3, the DNA is TGTGCCAGCAGCTTTTACACTGAAGCTTTCTTT. The encoded protein is CASSFYTEAFF.

This chain joins TRBV10-3 and TRBJ1-4; perhaps TRBD1 as D (5 bases). CDR1 is ENHRY and CDR2 is SYGVKD in the germline V gene. V lost 0 bases, J lost 7 bases, and 12 bases lay in between. This CDR3 has 15 amino acids. The CDR3 sequence is CAISESMGRVEKLFF. Here the CDR3 DNA reads TGTGCCATCAGTGAGTCGATGGGGCGCGTTGAAAAACTGTTTTTT.

This clone was found once. The same CDR3 arises from other DNA sequences in this sample as well. The V gene is TRBV19, the J gene TRBJ1-3; D gene unclear. The CDR3 is 14 amino acids. Germline assignment: CDR1 LNHDA and CDR2 SQIVND (reference sequence). V was clipped by 5 bases and J by 0 bases, with 8 bases between them. This chain's CDR3 is CASSLGSSGNTIYF. In nucleotides, the CDR3 is TGTGCCAGTAGTTTGGGGAGCTCTGGAAACACCATATATTTT.